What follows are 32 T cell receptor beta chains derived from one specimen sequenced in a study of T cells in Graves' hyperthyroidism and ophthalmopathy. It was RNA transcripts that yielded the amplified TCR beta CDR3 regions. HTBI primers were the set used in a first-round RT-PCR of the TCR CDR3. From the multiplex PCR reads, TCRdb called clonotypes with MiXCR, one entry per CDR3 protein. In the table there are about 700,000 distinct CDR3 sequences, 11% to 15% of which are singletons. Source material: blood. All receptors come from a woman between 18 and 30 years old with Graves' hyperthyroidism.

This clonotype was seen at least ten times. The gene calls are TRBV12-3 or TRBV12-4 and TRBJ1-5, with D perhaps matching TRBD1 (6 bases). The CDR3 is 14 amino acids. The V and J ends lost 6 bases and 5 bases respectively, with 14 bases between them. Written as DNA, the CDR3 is TGTGCCAGCAGCCCTCGGGGGGCTGATCAGCCCCAGCATTTT. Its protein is CASSPRGADQPQHF.

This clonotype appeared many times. This CDR3 reads CAISVVLADSSYEQYF. The CDR3 DNA is TGTGCCATCAGTGTGGTACTAGCGGACAGCTCCTACGAGCAGTACTTC. V is TRBV10-3 and J is TRBJ2-7; 8 bases line up with TRBD2. The CDR3 is made up of 16 amino acids. The V gene end was trimmed by 4 bases and the J gene end by 0 bases; junction bases not matched to a gene: 8. Germline assignment: CDR1 ENHRY and CDR2 SYGVKD.

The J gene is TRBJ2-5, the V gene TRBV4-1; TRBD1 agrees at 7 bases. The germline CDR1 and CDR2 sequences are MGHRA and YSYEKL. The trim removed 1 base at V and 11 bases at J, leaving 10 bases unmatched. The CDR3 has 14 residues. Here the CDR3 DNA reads TGCGCCAGCAGCCAAGGACCGGGACAGTCATTTCAGTACTTC. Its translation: CASSQGPGQSFQYF.

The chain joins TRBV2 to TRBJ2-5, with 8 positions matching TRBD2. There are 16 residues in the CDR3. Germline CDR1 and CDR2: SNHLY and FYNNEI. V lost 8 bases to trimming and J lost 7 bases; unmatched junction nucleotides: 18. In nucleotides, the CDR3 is TGTGCCAGCGAAGCGCTAGCGGGTCCCATTCGAGGGACCCAGTACTTC. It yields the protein CASEALAGPIRGTQYF. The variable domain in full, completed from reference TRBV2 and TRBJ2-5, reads EPEVTQTPSHQVTQMGQEVILRCVPISNHLYFYWYRQILGQKVEFLVSFYNNEISEKSEIFDDQFSVERPDGSNFTLKIRSTKLEDSAMYFCASEALAGPIRGTQYFGPGTRLLVL.

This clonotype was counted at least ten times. CDR3 loop: CASSPDYEGPYEQYF. CDR3 DNA sequence: TGTGCCAGCTCACCAGACTATGAGGGTCCCTACGAGCAGTACTTC. The chain combines TRBV18 with TRBJ2-7, with a tentative D call TRBD2 (5 bases). The CDR3 runs 15 residues. V lost 2 bases and J 2 bases, leaving 13 bases between the germline ends. Germline V gene sequence: CDR1 KGHSH, CDR2 LQKENI. Based on the CDR3 plus reference TRBV18 and TRBJ2-7, the full variable domain is NAGVMQNPRHLVRRRGQEARLRCSPMKGHSHVYWYRQLPEEGLKFMVYLQKENIIDESGMPKERFSAEFPKEGPSILRIQQVVRGDSAAYFCASSPDYEGPYEQYFGPGTRLTVT.

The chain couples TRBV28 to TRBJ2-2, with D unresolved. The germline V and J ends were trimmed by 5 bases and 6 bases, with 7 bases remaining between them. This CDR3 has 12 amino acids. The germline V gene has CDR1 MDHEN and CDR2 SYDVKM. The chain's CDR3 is CASSRAPGELFF. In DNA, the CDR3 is TGTGCCAGCAGTCGAGCACCCGGGGAGCTGTTTTTT.

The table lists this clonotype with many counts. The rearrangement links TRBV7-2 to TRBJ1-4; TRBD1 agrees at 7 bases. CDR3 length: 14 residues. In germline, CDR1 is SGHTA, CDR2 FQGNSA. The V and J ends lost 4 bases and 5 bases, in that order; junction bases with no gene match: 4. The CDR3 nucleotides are TGTGCCAGCAGCTGGGAGGGGGCGAATGAAAAACTGTTTTTT. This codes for CASSWEGANEKLFF.

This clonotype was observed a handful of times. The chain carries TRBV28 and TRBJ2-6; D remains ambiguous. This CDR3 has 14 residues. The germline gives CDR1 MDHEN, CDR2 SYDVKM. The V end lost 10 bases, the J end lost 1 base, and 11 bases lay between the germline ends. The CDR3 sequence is CATVSVSGANVLTF. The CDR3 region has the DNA TGTGCCACCGTATCGGTGTCTGGGGCCAACGTCCTGACTTTC.

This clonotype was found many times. DNA of the CDR3: TGTGCCAGCAGCTTATCAAAGCAGTACAATGAGCAGTTCTTC. This gives the protein CASSLSKQYNEQFF. J is TRBJ2-1 and V is TRBV7-3; D is ambiguous. This CDR3 is built from 14 residues. Trimming pared 2 bases from V and 4 bases from J, leaving 9 bases between. Germline CDR1 SGHTA, CDR2 FQGTGA.

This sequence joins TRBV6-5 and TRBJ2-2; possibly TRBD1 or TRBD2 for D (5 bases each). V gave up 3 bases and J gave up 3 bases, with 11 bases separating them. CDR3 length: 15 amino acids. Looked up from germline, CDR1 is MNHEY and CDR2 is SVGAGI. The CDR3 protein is CASSYEGHYTGELFF. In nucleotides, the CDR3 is TGTGCCAGCAGTTATGAGGGGCACTACACCGGGGAGCTGTTTTTT.

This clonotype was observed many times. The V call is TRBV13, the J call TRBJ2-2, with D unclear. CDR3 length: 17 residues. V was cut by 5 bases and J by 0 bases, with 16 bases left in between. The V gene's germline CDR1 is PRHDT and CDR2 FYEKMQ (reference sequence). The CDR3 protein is CASSLGYWTANTGELFF. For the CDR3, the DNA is TGTGCCAGCAGCCTGGGGTATTGGACGGCGAACACCGGGGAGCTGTTTTTT.

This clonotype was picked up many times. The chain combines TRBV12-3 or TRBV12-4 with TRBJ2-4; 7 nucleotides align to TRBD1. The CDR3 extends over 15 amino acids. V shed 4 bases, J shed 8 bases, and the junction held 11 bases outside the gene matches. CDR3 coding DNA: TGTGCCAGCAGTTCCCAAGACAGGGCTACGGACATTCAGTACTTC. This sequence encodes CASSSQDRATDIQYF.

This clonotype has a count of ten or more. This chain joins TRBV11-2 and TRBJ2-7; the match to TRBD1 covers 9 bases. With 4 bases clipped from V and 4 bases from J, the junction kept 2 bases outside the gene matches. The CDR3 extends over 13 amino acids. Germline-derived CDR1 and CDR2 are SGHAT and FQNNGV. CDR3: CASSYDRGYEQYF. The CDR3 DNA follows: TGTGCCAGCAGCTACGACAGGGGGTACGAGCAGTACTTC.

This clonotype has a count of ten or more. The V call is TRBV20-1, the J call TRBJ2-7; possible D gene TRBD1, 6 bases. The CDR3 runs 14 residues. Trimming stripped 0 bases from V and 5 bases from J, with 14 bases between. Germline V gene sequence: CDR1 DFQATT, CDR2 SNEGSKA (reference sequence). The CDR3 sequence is CSARDIDRIHEQYF. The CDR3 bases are TGCAGTGCTAGAGACATAGACAGGATCCACGAGCAGTACTTC.

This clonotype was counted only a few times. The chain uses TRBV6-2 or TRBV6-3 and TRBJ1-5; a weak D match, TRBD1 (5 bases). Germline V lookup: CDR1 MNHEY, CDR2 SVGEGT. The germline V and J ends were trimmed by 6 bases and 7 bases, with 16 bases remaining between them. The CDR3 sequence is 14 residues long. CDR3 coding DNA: TGTGCCAGCAGCGGGCCCTCAGGGAGACAGCCCCAGCATTTT. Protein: CASSGPSGRQPQHF.

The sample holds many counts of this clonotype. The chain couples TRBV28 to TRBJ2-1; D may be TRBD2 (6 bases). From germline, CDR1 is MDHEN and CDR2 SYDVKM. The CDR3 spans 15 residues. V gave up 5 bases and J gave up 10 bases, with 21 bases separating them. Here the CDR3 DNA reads TGTGCCAGCAGTCCCCACCGTAGCGGACTACTCGAGCAGTTCTTC. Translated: CASSPHRSGLLEQFF.

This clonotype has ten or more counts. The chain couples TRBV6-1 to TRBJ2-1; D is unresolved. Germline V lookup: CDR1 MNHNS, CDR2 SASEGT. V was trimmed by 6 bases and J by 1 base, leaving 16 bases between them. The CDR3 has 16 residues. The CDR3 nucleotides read TGTGCCAGCAGCCTCGCTTTAATAAGTTCCTACAATGAGCAGTTCTTC. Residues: CASSLALISSYNEQFF.

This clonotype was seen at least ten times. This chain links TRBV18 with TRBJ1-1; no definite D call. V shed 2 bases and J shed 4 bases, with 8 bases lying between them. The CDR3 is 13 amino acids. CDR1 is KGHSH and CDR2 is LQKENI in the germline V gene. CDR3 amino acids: CASSPGRSTEAFF. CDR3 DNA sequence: TGTGCCAGCTCACCAGGCAGATCCACTGAAGCTTTCTTT.

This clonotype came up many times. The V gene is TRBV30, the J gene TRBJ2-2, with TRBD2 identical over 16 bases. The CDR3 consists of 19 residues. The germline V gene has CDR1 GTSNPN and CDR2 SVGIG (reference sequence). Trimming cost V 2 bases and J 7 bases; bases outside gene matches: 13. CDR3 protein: CAWSLTGTSGRAVNGELFF. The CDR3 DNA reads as TGTGCCTGGAGTCTGACCGGGACTAGCGGGAGGGCCGTTAACGGGGAGCTGTTTTTT.

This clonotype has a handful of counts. CDR3 in amino acids: CASSPRVGGGYTF. The CDR3 nucleotides read TGTGCCAGCTCACCAAGAGTTGGGGGCGGCTACACCTTC. The rearrangement uses TRBV18 and TRBJ1-2, with D possibly matching TRBD1 (6 bases). CDR3 length: 13 residues. With 2 bases removed from V and 8 bases from J, the gap between germline ends came to 12 bases. Germline V gene data show CDR1 as KGHSH and CDR2 as LQKENI.

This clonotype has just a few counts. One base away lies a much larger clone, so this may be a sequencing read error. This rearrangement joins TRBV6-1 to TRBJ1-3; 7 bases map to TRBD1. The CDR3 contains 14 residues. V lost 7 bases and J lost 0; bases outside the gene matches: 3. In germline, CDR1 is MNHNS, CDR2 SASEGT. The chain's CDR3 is CASTRDSSGNTIYF. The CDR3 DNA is TGTGCCAGCACTCGGGACAGCTCTGGAAACACCATATATTTT.

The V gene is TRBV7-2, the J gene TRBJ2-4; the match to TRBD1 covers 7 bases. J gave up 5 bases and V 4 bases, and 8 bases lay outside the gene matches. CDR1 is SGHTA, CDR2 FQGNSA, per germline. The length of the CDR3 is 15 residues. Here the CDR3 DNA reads TGTGCCAGCAGCTCAACGGACAGGCCGCAAAACATTCAGTACTTC. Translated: CASSSTDRPQNIQYF.

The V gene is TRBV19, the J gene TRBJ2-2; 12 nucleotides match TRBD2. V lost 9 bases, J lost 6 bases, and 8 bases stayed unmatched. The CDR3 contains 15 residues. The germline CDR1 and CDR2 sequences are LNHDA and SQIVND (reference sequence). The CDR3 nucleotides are TGTGCCAGCCAGACTAGCGGGAGTGTAGCCGGGGAGCTGTTTTTT. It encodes CASQTSGSVAGELFF. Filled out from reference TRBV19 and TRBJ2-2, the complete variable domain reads DGGITQSPKYLFRKEGQNVTLSCEQNLNHDAMYWYRQDPGQGLRLIYYSQIVNDFQKGDIAEGYSVSREKKESFPLTVTSAQKNPTAFYLCASQTSGSVAGELFFGEGSRLTVL.

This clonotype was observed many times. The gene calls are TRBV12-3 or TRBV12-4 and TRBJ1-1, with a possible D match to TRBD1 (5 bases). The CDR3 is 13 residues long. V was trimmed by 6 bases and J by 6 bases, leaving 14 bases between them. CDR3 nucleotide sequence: TGTGCCAGCAGACCTTCTGGACAACCTGAAGCTTTCTTT. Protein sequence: CASRPSGQPEAFF.

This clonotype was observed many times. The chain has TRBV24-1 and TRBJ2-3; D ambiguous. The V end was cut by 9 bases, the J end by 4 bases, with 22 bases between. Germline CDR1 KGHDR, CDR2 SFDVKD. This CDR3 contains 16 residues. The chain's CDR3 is CATSTDQEFPADTQYF. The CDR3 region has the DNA TGTGCCACCTCGACGGATCAAGAATTTCCGGCAGATACGCAGTATTTT.

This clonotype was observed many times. CDR3 amino acids: CASSILFYWGNKMNTEAFF. The CDR3 DNA follows: TGTGCCAGTAGTATTCTTTTTTATTGGGGCAACAAGATGAACACTGAAGCTTTCTTT. The J gene is TRBJ1-1, the V gene TRBV19, with D perhaps matching TRBD1 (5 bases). CDR3 length: 19 amino acids. CDR1 is LNHDA and CDR2 is SQIVND in the germline V gene (reference sequence). The V gene lost 3 bases and the J gene lost 0 bases, with 23 bases spanning the gap.

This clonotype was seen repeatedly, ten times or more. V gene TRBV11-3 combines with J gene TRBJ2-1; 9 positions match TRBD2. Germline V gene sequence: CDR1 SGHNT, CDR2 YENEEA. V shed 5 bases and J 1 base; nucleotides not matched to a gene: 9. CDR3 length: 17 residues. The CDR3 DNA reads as TGTGCCAGCAGCGCCAGATGGACTAGCGAATCCTACAATGAGCAGTTCTTC. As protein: CASSARWTSESYNEQFF.

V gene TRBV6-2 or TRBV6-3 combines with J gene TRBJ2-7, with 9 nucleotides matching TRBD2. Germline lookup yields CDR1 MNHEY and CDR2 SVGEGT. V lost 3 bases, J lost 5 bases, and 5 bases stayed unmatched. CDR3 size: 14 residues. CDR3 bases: TGTGCCAGCAGTTATAGCGGGAGCCCGCACGAGCAGTACTTC. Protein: CASSYSGSPHEQYF.

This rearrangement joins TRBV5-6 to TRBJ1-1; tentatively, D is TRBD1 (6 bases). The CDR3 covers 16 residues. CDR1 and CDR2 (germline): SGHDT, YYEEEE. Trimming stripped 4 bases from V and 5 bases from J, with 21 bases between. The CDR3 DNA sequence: TGTGCCAGCAGCACCATCGGACAGACCGTGAGGACTGAAGCTTTCTTT. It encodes CASSTIGQTVRTEAFF.

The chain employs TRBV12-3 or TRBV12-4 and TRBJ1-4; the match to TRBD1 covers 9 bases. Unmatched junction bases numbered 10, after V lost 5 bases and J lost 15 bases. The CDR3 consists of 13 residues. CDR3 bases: TGTGCCAGCAGTCACACCGGGACAGGGAAATTGTTTTTT. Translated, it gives CASSHTGTGKLFF.

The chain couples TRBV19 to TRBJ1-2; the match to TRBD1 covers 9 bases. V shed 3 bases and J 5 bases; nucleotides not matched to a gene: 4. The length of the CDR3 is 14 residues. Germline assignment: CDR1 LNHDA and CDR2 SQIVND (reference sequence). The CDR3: CASSMVGTGYGYTF. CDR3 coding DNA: TGTGCCAGTAGTATGGTCGGGACAGGGTATGGCTACACCTTC.

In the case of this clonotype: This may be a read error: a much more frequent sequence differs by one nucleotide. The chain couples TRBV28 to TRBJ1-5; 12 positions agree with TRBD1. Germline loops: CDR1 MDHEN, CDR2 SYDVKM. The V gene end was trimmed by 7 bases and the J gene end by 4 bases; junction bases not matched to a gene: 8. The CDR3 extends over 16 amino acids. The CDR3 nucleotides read TGTGCCAGCAATCCGGGACAGGGGGCTTTAAATCAGCCCCAGCATTTT. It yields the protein CASNPGQGALNQPQHF.